The clone carrying this TCR beta chain was counted only a few times. What it binds is unknown. The data originate from a study of cytomegalovirus exposure and HLA in healthy donors. Overall study findings and caveats: With further analysis later on, most CMV-associated TCR beta chains appeared HLA-restricted. In all likelihood, a cluster of highly shared sequence variants was a sequencing artifact.

The PCR ran on 60 Vbeta and 13 Jbeta primers. Only in-frame clones appear in the TCRdb table, and some are missing; sequencing was by immunoSEQ multiplex PCR. The sample yields 84,000 or so clones, around 85% seen once. Trimming cost V 6 bases and J 1 base, with 4 bases left between them. Per germline, CDR1 MNHEY and CDR2 SVGAGI. This CDR3 is built from 12 residues. Material: PBMCs. This sequence was found in a man aged 25-40 years in good health and CMV-seronegative. V gene TRBV6-5 combines with J gene TRBJ1-5; no reliable D call. CDR3 DNA: TGTGCCAGCAGCCTAAGCAATCAGCCCCAGCATTTT. Protein product: CASSLSNQPQHF.